The rows below give T cell receptor beta chains drawn from one sample of a study of cytomegalovirus exposure and HLA in healthy donors. Produced via immunoSEQ multiplex PCR; TCRdb's table is partial and in-frame only. The sample includes around 110,000 clones, 70% to 80% of them seen just once. The sequenced sample consisted of PBMCs. Receptors were obtained from a woman younger than 30 in good health and CMV-seronegative. Both conserved end residues are part of each CDR3. The order of the fields is D gene, J gene, V gene, clone size, CDR3 DNA, CDR3 protein. D genes are given only for firm matches. Size values are once, few and many counts, or a class for expanded clones, and some rows have none.

.	TRBJ1-4	TRBV7-9	.	TGTGCCAGCAGCCCCAAAGCGGGCTGGGAAAATGAAAAACTGTTTTTT	CASSPKAGWENEKLFF
.	TRBJ1-1	TRBV9	.	TGTGCCAGCAGCGTTGATAGTTCGAACACTGAAGCTTTCTTT	CASSVDSSNTEAFF
TRBD1	TRBJ1-2	TRBV28	.	TGTGCCAGCAGTCAGACAGGGGGCAACTATGGCTACACCTTC	CASSQTGGNYGYTF
TRBD1	TRBJ1-1	TRBV29-1	.	TGCAGCGTTGAGGGGGACAGAATTGAAGCTTTCTTT	CSVEGDRIEAFF
.	TRBJ1-5	TRBV6-5	once	TGTGCCAGCAGACAGGGTCCGGGGCCCCAGCATTTT	CASRQGPGPQHF
.	TRBJ2-7	TRBV6-6	.	TGTGCCAGCAGGGGACTCTACGAGCAGTACTTC	CASRGLYEQYF
TRBD1	TRBJ2-2	TRBV28	.	TGTGCCAGCAGTTTCACGGACAGGGGGCCCGGGGAGCTGTTTTTT	CASSFTDRGPGELFF
.	TRBJ1-5	TRBV4-1	.	TGCGCCAGCAGCCAAGAACTGGGGCTTTGGAATCAGCCCCAGCATTTT	CASSQELGLWNQPQHF
TRBD1	TRBJ2-7	TRBV28	.	TGTGCCAGCAGCCTACCTGACAGGGGGCACGAGCAGTACTTC	CASSLPDRGHEQYF
TRBD2	TRBJ2-7	TRBV19	.	TGTGCCAGTAGCGTACTGAGCGGGGGGGCTTCTTTTTTTGGCGAGCAGTACTTC	CASSVLSGGASFFGEQYF